The following is a TCR beta chain sequence with its context. Amplified TCR beta CDR3 regions came from RNA transcripts. When the TCR CDR3 underwent first-round RT-PCR, the HTBI primer set was used. TCRdb called the multiplex PCR reads again in MiXCR, with one record for every CDR3 protein. The repertoire consists of roughly 740,000 distinct CDR3 sequences, with about a sixth occurring once and the leading ten covering 8.4%. This sample is part of a study of T cells in Graves' hyperthyroidism and ophthalmopathy. With a duration under 2 months, the hyperthyroidism was newly diagnosed in patients aged 18 to 65. Sequences were obtained from blood. This clonotype was sampled from a man between 18 and 35 years old with Graves' hyperthyroidism.

The CDR3 coding sequence is TGCAGTGCTACCCGGACAGGGCTCTACGAGCAGTACTTC. Its translation is CSATRTGLYEQYF. The rearrangement uses TRBV20-1 and TRBJ2-7; 8 positions match TRBD1. The CDR3 consists of 13 residues. J gave up 3 bases and V 4 bases, and 5 bases lay outside the gene matches. Germline V CDR1 and CDR2: DFQATT, SNEGSKA (reference sequence).